The present T cell receptor (beta chain) was sequenced within a study of graft-versus-host responses after intestinal transplantation. Looking at the study overall: Recipients had multivisceral, liver-intestinal, or isolated intestinal transplants. Anti-thymocyte globulin was used for induction in all recipients, who then took tacrolimus and steroids for approximately 3 years.

Clones were sequenced by immunoSEQ multiplex PCR, and TCRdb holds only the in-frame ones, with some missing. Of about 100,000 clones in the sample, roughly 87% were seen once. This clone was seen just once. Its antigen is currently unknown. The V gene end was trimmed by 4 bases and the J gene end by 5 bases; junction bases not matched to a gene: 3. CDR1 and CDR2 (germline): LGHNA, YNFKEQ. CDR3 length equals 14 residues. Sequencing was performed on unstimulated CD4+ T cells sorted from spleen or lymph node cells, taken before transplant. The source of this sequence is a human donor who was the organ donor for an intestinal transplant. The chain is built from TRBV4-2 and TRBJ2-1; TRBD1 matches at 9 bases. In DNA, the CDR3 is TGTGCCAGCAGCCCCGGGGACAGGGACAATGAGCAGTTCTTC. Protein sequence: CASSPGDRDNEQFF.